The 8 T cell receptor beta chains below were found in one sample sequenced in a study of T cell changes during pregnancy in multiple sclerosis. The method was immunoSEQ multiplex PCR; TCRdb's version includes in-frame clones alone and lacks a portion of them. Of tens of thousands of clones listed, about nine tenths are singletons. Sequencing used peripheral blood, obtained after pregnancy. These TCRs come from a female donor in good health, enrolled as a control in a pregnancy study.

The count of this clone is one. The V and J genes are TRBV4-3 and TRBJ2-7; 9 bases line up with TRBD1. The junction had 7 bases not matched to a gene; V was cut back by 4 bases and J by 6 bases. Per germline, CDR1 LGHNA and CDR2 YSLEER. The CDR3 has 14 residues. CDR3 amino acids: CASSRNRGQFEQYF. The CDR3, as DNA: TGCGCCAGCAGCCGAAACAGGGGGCAATTCGAGCAGTACTTC.

The chain employs TRBV6-4 and TRBJ2-1; 10 positions match TRBD2. This CDR3 comprises 13 residues. Germline CDR1 and CDR2: MRHNA and SNTAGT. The V and J ends lost 9 bases and 4 bases, in that order; junction bases with no gene match: 3. For the CDR3, the DNA is TGTGCCAGAGCGGGGGGGCCTTACAATGAGCAGTTCTTC. It codes for CARAGGPYNEQFF.

V is TRBV6-5 and J is TRBJ1-2, with D tentatively TRBD1 (6 bases). The V gene lost 5 bases and the J gene lost 7 bases, with 11 bases spanning the gap. Germline V gene sequence: CDR1 MNHEY, CDR2 SVGAGI. This CDR3 is built from 12 residues. CDR3 in DNA: TGTGCCAGCAGTACAGGGTCGAGTGGCTACACCTTC. Amino acid sequence: CASSTGSSGYTF.

J is TRBJ1-5 and V is TRBV7-2, with D hard to call. This CDR3 has 15 amino acids. Germline-derived CDR1 and CDR2 are SGHTA and FQGNSA. V lost 2 bases and J 7 bases, leaving 15 bases between the germline ends. The CDR3 protein is CASSLSGQKLQPQHF. The DNA for the CDR3 is TGTGCCAGCAGCTTAAGTGGGCAGAAATTGCAGCCCCAGCATTTT.

The CDR3 nucleotides read TGTGCCAGCAGCCCCGCCGGAGGGCCTTTTGGGGGCTACACCTTC. This codes for CASSPAGGPFGGYTF. This chain links TRBV7-6 with TRBJ1-2; D unresolved. Per germline, CDR1 SGHVS and CDR2 FNYEAQ. V was shortened by 5 bases and J by 8 bases, with 21 bases between the two germline ends. The CDR3 covers 15 residues.

The chain uses TRBV7-2 and TRBJ2-3; the D gene is possibly TRBD2 (7 bases). Germline V lookup: CDR1 SGHTA, CDR2 FQGNSA. This CDR3 spans 16 amino acids. Trimming removed 5 bases from V and 2 bases from J, with 17 bases in between. CDR3 in amino acids: CASSPRGGGTTDTQYF. The CDR3 DNA sequence: TGTGCCAGCAGCCCGCGGGGAGGGGGAACCACAGATACGCAGTATTTT.

The V and J genes are TRBV5-1 and TRBJ1-5; D is possibly TRBD1 (6 bases). The V gene's germline CDR1 is SGHRS and CDR2 YFSETQ. This CDR3 has 15 residues. Trimming removed 0 bases at V and 6 bases at J, with 13 bases between. CDR3 sequence: CASSLGPGGRQPQHF. The CDR3, as DNA: TGCGCCAGCAGCTTGGGCCCGGGGGGGCGTCAGCCCCAGCATTTT.

The V and J genes are TRBV4-1 and TRBJ1-1; possible D gene TRBD1, 5 bases. Germline V CDR1 and CDR2: MGHRA, YSYEKL. V was shortened by 0 bases and J by 5 bases, with 19 bases between the two germline ends. This CDR3 is built from 17 residues. In nucleotides, the CDR3 is TGCGCCAGCAGCCAAGATTTACGGGGAGGGGTGCGGACTGAAGCTTTCTTT. It specifies CASSQDLRGGVRTEAFF.